Given below is one T cell receptor (beta chain) in context. The data were taken from a study of blood T cell repertoires in COVID-19. Whole-study context: PBMCs, B-cell-depleted T cells, or T cells provided the cDNA or gDNA that made up the material.

This CDR3 is built from 11 residues. V was shortened by 11 bases and J by 3 bases, with 7 bases between the two germline ends. Germline V gene sequence: CDR1 SEHNR, CDR2 FQNEAQ (reference sequence). TCRdb's table, derived via immunoSEQ multiplex PCR, lists solely in-frame clones and lacks some. In the table there are 200,000 to 250,000 clones, around 82% of which are singletons. This sequence originates from a woman between 65 and 79 years old with acute or convalescent COVID-19. Sequencing input: peripheral blood. This chain uses TRBV7-9 with TRBJ2-2; maybe TRBD2 (5 bases). The DNA for the CDR3 is TGTGCCGCGGAGGACACCGGGGAGCTGTTTTTT. This sequence encodes CAAEDTGELFF.